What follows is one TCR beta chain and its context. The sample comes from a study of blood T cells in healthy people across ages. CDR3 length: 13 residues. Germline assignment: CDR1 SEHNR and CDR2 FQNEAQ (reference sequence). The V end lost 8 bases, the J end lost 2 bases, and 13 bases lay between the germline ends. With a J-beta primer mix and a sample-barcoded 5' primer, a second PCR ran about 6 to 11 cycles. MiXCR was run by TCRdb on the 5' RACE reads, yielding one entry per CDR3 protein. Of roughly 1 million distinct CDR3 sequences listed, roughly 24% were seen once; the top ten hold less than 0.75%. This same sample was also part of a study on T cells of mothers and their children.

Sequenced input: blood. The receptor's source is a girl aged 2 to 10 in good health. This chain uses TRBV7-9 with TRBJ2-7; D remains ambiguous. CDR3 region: CASGGGGTYEQYF. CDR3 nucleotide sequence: TGTGCCAGCGGCGGCGGCGGTACCTACGAGCAGTACTTC.